This entry lists 28 T cell receptor beta chains sequenced from one sample in a study of patients and donors after allogeneic stem cell transplantation. TCRdb re-called the RT-PCR reads with MiXCR, one entry per CDR3 protein. This sample has approximately 200,000 distinct CDR3 sequences, with roughly 15% found just once. The sample was blood, either unsorted or a sorted T cell fraction (not recorded which). These receptors came from a human donor who was either an allogeneic HSCT recipient or a stem cell or donor lymphocyte infusion donor (not recorded which). It is not recorded whose cells these are; they may come from a transplant donor.

The chain carries TRBV14 and TRBJ1-6, with TRBD1 matching 9 bases. Losses at the gene ends were 0 bases for V and 10 bases for J; bases not matched to a gene: 7. Germline assignment: CDR1 SGHDN and CDR2 FVKESK. The length of the CDR3 is 16 residues. CDR3 sequence: CASSQDRTGTGSPLHF. CDR3 DNA sequence: TGTGCCAGCAGCCAAGACCGGACAGGGACAGGGTCACCCCTCCACTTT.

The chain combines TRBV5-1 with TRBJ2-3; TRBD1 is a possible D gene (5 bases). V shed 0 bases and J shed 5 bases, with 16 bases lying between them. CDR1 is SGHRS and CDR2 is YFSETQ in the germline V gene. This CDR3 spans 16 amino acids. In DNA form, the CDR3 reads TGCGCCAGCAGCTTGGAGGGGCCGACCCCAAGAGATACGCAGTATTTT. It encodes CASSLEGPTPRDTQYF. The whole variable domain, remainder taken from reference TRBV5-1 and TRBJ2-3, is KAGVTQTPRYLIKTRGQQVTLSCSPISGHRSVSWYQQTPGQGLQFLFEYFSETQRNKGNFPGRFSGRQFSNSRSEMNVSTLELGDSALYLCASSLEGPTPRDTQYFGPGTRLTVL.

This chain links TRBV5-1 with TRBJ2-7, with 7 bases fitting TRBD1. Germline-derived CDR1 and CDR2 are SGHRS and YFSETQ. The CDR3 covers 15 residues. V shed 1 base and J 5 bases; nucleotides not matched to a gene: 9. The CDR3: CASSLPRDSPNEQYF. The DNA of the CDR3 is TGCGCCAGCAGCTTGCCAAGGGACAGCCCGAACGAGCAGTACTTC.

This clonotype has at least ten counts. The chain recombines TRBV6-1 with TRBJ1-2, with 10 bases that match TRBD1. Per the germline V gene, CDR1 is MNHNS and CDR2 is SASEGT. Losses at the gene ends were 0 bases for V and 4 bases for J; bases not matched to a gene: 2. CDR3 size: 15 residues. Here the CDR3 reads CASSEAGTGAYGYTF. The CDR3, as DNA: TGTGCCAGCAGTGAAGCGGGGACAGGGGCCTATGGCTACACCTTC.

The sample holds a few counts of this clonotype. The chain carries TRBV12-3 or TRBV12-4 and TRBJ1-5; TRBD1 might be the D (6 bases). The CDR3 has 14 amino acids. V was shortened by 7 bases and J by 3 bases, with 13 bases between the two germline ends. The chain's CDR3 is CASTQPGVNQPQHF. CDR3 nucleotides: TGTGCCAGCACCCAACCAGGGGTCAATCAGCCCCAGCATTTT.

This clonotype turned up a few times. In nucleotides, the CDR3 is TGTGCCAGCACCCAGACTAGCGGGAGGGCTAGCACAGATACGCAGTATTTT. Its translation is CASTQTSGRASTDTQYF. This chain joins TRBV7-9 and TRBJ2-3, with 14 bases aligning to TRBD2. Per germline, CDR1 SEHNR and CDR2 FQNEAQ (reference sequence). This CDR3 has 17 residues. The J segment lost 0 bases and the V segment lost 7 bases, leaving 6 bases of the junction unmatched.

V and J are TRBV5-1 and TRBJ2-1, with TRBD2 matching 8 bases. This CDR3 comprises 15 residues. The trim removed 9 bases at V and 5 bases at J, leaving 13 bases unmatched. Germline CDR1 and CDR2: SGHRS and YFSETQ. The CDR3 loop is CATTTGGEKHNEQFF. For the CDR3, the DNA is TGCGCCACCACCACGGGGGGGGAGAAACACAATGAGCAGTTCTTC.

Many counts were recorded for this clonotype. This chain links TRBV12-3 or TRBV12-4 with TRBJ2-5; D is possibly TRBD2 (5 bases). Trimming took 2 bases from V and 0 from J, leaving 19 bases between them. The CDR3 loop spans 18 amino acids. CDR3: CASSLSRWRTEDQETQYF. In DNA form, the CDR3 reads TGTGCCAGCAGTTTATCACGGTGGAGGACCGAAGACCAAGAGACCCAGTACTTC.

In DNA, the CDR3 is TGTGCCAGCAGCTTAAGGCAGGCGAATCAGCCCCAGCATTTT. Protein product: CASSLRQANQPQHF. This rearrangement joins TRBV5-6 to TRBJ1-5; no definite D call. Germline values: CDR1 SGHDT, CDR2 YYEEEE. The CDR3 sequence is 14 residues long. V lost 2 bases to trimming and J lost 4 bases, with 10 bases between them.

This clonotype has a handful of counts. The chain employs TRBV3-1 and TRBJ1-2; a weak D match, TRBD1 (6 bases). The ends were cut back, 1 base at V and 4 bases at J, with 10 bases in the middle. This CDR3 has 14 residues. Germline V gives CDR1 LGHDT, CDR2 YNNKEL (reference sequence). The CDR3 protein is CASSQAAGAYGYTF. The CDR3 DNA follows: TGTGCCAGCAGCCAAGCGGCAGGGGCCTATGGCTACACCTTC.

This clonotype was picked up a small number of times. The genes are TRBV5-1 and TRBJ2-1; no firm D call. The CDR3 has 13 residues. Trimming removed 0 bases at V and 8 bases at J, with 9 bases between. Germline CDR1 reads SGHRS; CDR2 reads YFSETQ. The CDR3 loop is CASSLGWVYEQFF. The CDR3 DNA is TGCGCCAGCAGCTTGGGTTGGGTTTATGAGCAGTTCTTC.

This clonotype appeared a few times. The V call is TRBV20-1, the J call TRBJ2-3; D uncertain. In germline, CDR1 is DFQATT, CDR2 SNEGSKA (reference sequence). Between the trimmed V and J ends, which lost 6 bases and 4 bases, there was a span of 20 bases. This CDR3 has 15 amino acids. CDR3 DNA: TGCAGTGCAAGCCTTGATAGGGTGGTCGCAGATACGCAGTATTTT. Translated, it gives CSASLDRVVADTQYF.

V and J are TRBV19 and TRBJ2-1; 9 positions agree with TRBD1. The CDR3 covers 15 residues. J lost 7 bases, V lost 6 bases, and 10 bases had no gene match. Germline V gives CDR1 LNHDA, CDR2 SQIVND (reference sequence). The CDR3 here is CASRPGQGLLNEQFF. In nucleotides, the CDR3 is TGTGCCAGTAGACCGGGACAGGGACTATTGAATGAGCAGTTCTTC. Full variable domain (remainder filled in from reference TRBV19 and TRBJ2-1): DGGITQSPKYLFRKEGQNVTLSCEQNLNHDAMYWYRQDPGQGLRLIYYSQIVNDFQKGDIAEGYSVSREKKESFPLTVTSAQKNPTAFYLCASRPGQGLLNEQFFGPGTRLTVL.

The gene calls are TRBV9 and TRBJ2-1, with 8 bases aligning to TRBD2. The ends lost 0 bases at V and 3 bases at J; junction bases unmatched: 8. CDR3 size: 17 residues. Germline V gene lookup returns CDR1 SGDLS and CDR2 YYNGEE. CDR3 in DNA: TGTGCCAGCAGCGTAGGGTCTAGCGGGTTCTGCTACAATGAGCAGTTCTTC. Translating gives CASSVGSSGFCYNEQFF.

J is TRBJ1-5 and V is TRBV6-1; tentatively, D is TRBD1 (5 bases). This CDR3 has 14 amino acids. V lost 1 base, J lost 6 bases, and 10 bases lay in between. The germline CDR1 and CDR2 sequences are MNHNS and SASEGT. The CDR3 nucleotides read TGTGCCAGCAGTGAAGGCGGGGGACGTCAGCCCCAGCATTTT. It translates to CASSEGGGRQPQHF.

This clonotype was seen repeatedly, ten times or more. The rearrangement joins TRBV29-1 to TRBJ2-4; D ambiguous. Germline CDR1 and CDR2: SQVTM and ANQGSEA. The CDR3 is 13 amino acids. V was cut by 0 bases and J by 0 bases, with 3 bases left in between. CDR3: CSVEDLAKNIQYF. CDR3 sequence (DNA): TGCAGCGTTGAAGATCTAGCCAAAAACATTCAGTACTTC.

This clonotype was seen repeatedly, ten times or more. This chain links TRBV20-1 with TRBJ2-3; 7 nucleotides match TRBD2. V shed 3 bases and J 2 bases; nucleotides not matched to a gene: 5. This CDR3 comprises 14 residues. Germline V gives CDR1 DFQATT, CDR2 SNEGSKA (reference sequence). CDR3 in amino acids: CSASVSGPTDTQYF. The CDR3 DNA reads as TGCAGTGCTAGCGTTAGCGGGCCCACAGATACGCAGTATTTT.

This clonotype came up a few times. The chain combines TRBV24-1 with TRBJ2-3; D may match TRBD1 or TRBD2 (6 bases each). Germline CDR1 KGHDR, CDR2 SFDVKD. V lost 5 bases and J lost 3, with 11 bases in between. The CDR3 has 14 residues. This CDR3 is CATSVSGATDTQYF. CDR3 bases: TGTGCCACCAGTGTTTCGGGGGCAACAGATACGCAGTATTTT.

This clonotype came up a few times. The chain is built from TRBV3-1 and TRBJ1-1; perhaps TRBD1 as D (5 bases). From germline, CDR1 is LGHDT and CDR2 YNNKEL (reference sequence). Trimming removed 1 base at V and 0 bases at J, with 9 bases between. The CDR3 covers 15 residues. The CDR3 DNA follows: TGTGCCAGCAGCCAAGTTGACAGAATGAACACTGAAGCTTTCTTT. Amino acids: CASSQVDRMNTEAFF.

The rearrangement links TRBV11-2 to TRBJ2-5; D is unclear. This CDR3 comprises 14 residues. CDR1 is SGHAT and CDR2 is FQNNGV in the germline V gene. Between the trimmed V and J ends, which lost 0 bases and 6 bases, there was a span of 11 bases. Written as DNA, the CDR3 is TGTGCCAGCAGCTTAGATCGGGTCCGAAAGACCCAGTACTTC. Residues: CASSLDRVRKTQYF.

This clonotype was detected only a few times. Here the CDR3 reads CASSRQAGDEKLFF. CDR3 nucleotides: TGTGCCAGCAGCCGTCAGGCGGGTGATGAAAAACTGTTTTTT. The chain is built from TRBV3-1 and TRBJ1-4; D is undetermined. This CDR3 spans 14 amino acids. Trimming removed 4 bases from V and 6 bases from J, with 12 bases in between. CDR1 is LGHDT and CDR2 is YNNKEL in the germline V gene (reference sequence). Full variable domain (outside the CDR3, taken from reference TRBV3-1 and TRBJ1-4): DTAVSQTPKYLVTQMGNDKSIKCEQNLGHDTMYWYKQDSKKFLKIMFSYNNKELIINETVPNRFSPKSPDKAHLNLHINSLELGDSAVYFCASSRQAGDEKLFFGSGTQLSVL.

This clonotype was recorded at least ten times. The chain recombines TRBV14 with TRBJ2-5; D is possibly TRBD2 (5 bases). Germline CDR1 and CDR2: SGHDN and FVKESK. The CDR3 consists of 15 residues. V was cut by 5 bases and J by 2 bases, with 15 bases left in between. In DNA form, the CDR3 reads TGTGCCAGCAGCGAAGTAGATCGACTACAAGAGACCCAGTACTTC. Protein product: CASSEVDRLQETQYF.

This clonotype was counted many times. The chain employs TRBV10-3 and TRBJ2-3; 8 nucleotides match TRBD2. CDR1 and CDR2 from the germline V gene are ENHRY and SYGVKD. Germline trimming cut 11 bases from V and 0 bases from J; bases unmatched to any gene: 10. The CDR3 extends over 15 amino acids. CDR3 sequence: CASATTSESTDTQYF. The CDR3, as DNA: TGTGCCTCCGCTACGACTAGCGAGAGCACAGATACGCAGTATTTT.

The chain couples TRBV5-6 to TRBJ1-4; D is uncertain. Looked up from germline, CDR1 is SGHDT and CDR2 is YYEEEE. The length of the CDR3 is 14 residues. Trimming removed 0 bases from V and 4 bases from J, with 7 bases in between. CDR3 region: CASSLVRNNEKLFF. In DNA, the CDR3 is TGTGCCAGCAGCTTGGTCCGGAATAATGAAAAACTGTTTTTT.

The chain recombines TRBV29-1 with TRBJ2-3, with 8 bases identical to TRBD1. Germline V CDR1 and CDR2: SQVTM, ANQGSEA. The V segment lost 7 bases and the J segment 5 bases; nucleotides outside the gene matches: 5. This CDR3 region has 12 residues. CDR3 DNA sequence: TGCAGCGCCGGACAGGGAAAAGATACGCAGTATTTT. Translating gives CSAGQGKDTQYF.

This clonotype was counted many times. V is TRBV12-3 or TRBV12-4 and J is TRBJ1-6; D unresolved. Trimming removed 8 bases at V and 6 bases at J, with 14 bases between. CDR3 length equals 14 residues. CDR3 nucleotides: TGTGCCAGCCGTGAGGTCGTTGGTAATTCACCCCTCCACTTT. Translating it yields CASREVVGNSPLHF.

This clonotype has just a few counts. The J gene is TRBJ1-2, the V gene TRBV20-1, with 10 nucleotides matching TRBD1. With 5 bases clipped from V and 6 bases from J, the junction kept 15 bases outside the gene matches. Germline V lookup: CDR1 DFQATT, CDR2 SNEGSKA (reference sequence). The CDR3 is made up of 16 amino acids. The CDR3 reads CSADGTGAPTENGYTF. In DNA, the CDR3 is TGCAGTGCTGACGGGACAGGGGCGCCTACTGAGAATGGCTACACCTTC.

This clonotype showed up many times. The V and J genes are TRBV12-3 or TRBV12-4 and TRBJ2-7, with D possibly called TRBD1 or TRBD2 (6 bases each). Between the trimmed V and J ends, which lost 5 bases and 3 bases, there was a span of 20 bases. The CDR3 loop spans 16 amino acids. DNA for the CDR3: TGTGCCAGCAGTCCCGGGGGCAGGGTAATCTACTACGAGCAGTACTTC. Protein product: CASSPGGRVIYYEQYF.